This record covers a single T cell receptor beta chain. The source of the sample is a study of shared clonotypes between healthy human individuals. As originally analysed: ImmunoSEQ junction-only sequences lacked quality scores, so their filtering differed. Produced via immunoSEQ multiplex PCR; TCRdb's table is partial and in-frame only. V and J calls and clone size are given by that table; D and trimming were obtained from the DNA. This table has under 600,000 clones, 95% to 98% appearing once. This CDR3 is 15 amino acids long. Germline CDR1 SQVTM, CDR2 ANQGSEA. V was clipped by 0 bases and J by 4 bases, with 12 bases between them. CD45RO-negative cells were positively selected for CCR7, leaving out terminally differentiated effector memory CD45RA+ cells.

The source material was naive CD8+ T cells sorted from blood. The chain couples TRBV29-1 to TRBJ2-2, with D possibly TRBD2 on 7 matching bases. The clonotype comes from a man aged 30 to 39 in good health. The CDR3 region is CSVEDRGAGTGELFF. Written as DNA, the CDR3 is TGCAGCGTTGAAGATCGGGGGGCCGGCACCGGGGAGCTGTTTTTT.